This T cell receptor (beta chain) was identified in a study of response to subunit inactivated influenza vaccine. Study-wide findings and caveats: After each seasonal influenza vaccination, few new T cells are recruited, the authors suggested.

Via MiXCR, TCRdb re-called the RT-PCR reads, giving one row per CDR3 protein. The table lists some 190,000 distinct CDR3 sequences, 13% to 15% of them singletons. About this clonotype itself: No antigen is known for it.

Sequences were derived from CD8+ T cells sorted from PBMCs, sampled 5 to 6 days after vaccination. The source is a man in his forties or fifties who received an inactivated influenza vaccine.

The CDR3 sequence is CSVEMGAWGYGYTF. CDR3 DNA sequence: TGCAGCGTTGAAATGGGGGCCTGGGGCTATGGCTACACCTTC. This chain uses TRBV29-1 with TRBJ1-2, with TRBD1 as a possible D gene (6 bases). Trimming took off 2 bases at V and 4 bases at J, with 14 bases between the two ends. Germline V gene lookup returns CDR1 SQVTM and CDR2 ANQGSEA. The CDR3 has 14 amino acids.